The 8 T cell receptor beta chains presented below share a single source sample, sequenced in a study of circulating CD8 cells and anti-PD-1 response in melanoma. TCR libraries were prepared from roughly 14 ng of total RNA with the QIAseq Immune Repertoire TCR panel. TCRdb recomputed calls from the reads with MiXCR, one row per CDR3 protein. The sample includes 110 to 150 distinct CDR3 sequences, 9.7% of them seen just once. Sorting of live CD3+CD8+TCRalphabeta+ cells by PD-1 and/or TIGIT gave four subsets. The starting material was CD8+ T cells from PBMCs, obtained at baseline or after one month of anti-PD-1 therapy (not recorded which). The receptors stem from a human donor with melanoma.

Relative to its sample, this clonotype is large. CDR3 sequence: CASSIGTGLSTEAFF. DNA of the CDR3: TGTGCCAGCAGCATCGGGACAGGGTTGAGCACTGAAGCTTTCTTT. The gene calls are TRBV7-3 and TRBJ1-1, with 9 bases aligning to TRBD1. The trim removed 5 bases at V and 4 bases at J, leaving 8 bases unmatched. Germline CDR1 is SGHTA and CDR2 is FQGTGA. The CDR3 spans 15 residues.

The J gene is TRBJ2-4, the V gene TRBV19, with D tentatively TRBD1 (5 bases). Trimming stripped 6 bases from V and 5 bases from J, with 11 bases between. The CDR3 consists of 13 residues. The germline V gene has CDR1 LNHDA and CDR2 SQIVND (reference sequence). The CDR3 coding sequence is TGTGCCAGTAGAGACAGAAGGCAAAACATTCAGTACTTC. It specifies CASRDRRQNIQYF.

This clonotype qualifies as large (0.1 to 1%). The chain employs TRBV27 and TRBJ2-7, with TRBD2 matching over 12 bases. The germline gives CDR1 MNHEY, CDR2 SMNVEV (reference sequence). The CDR3 length is 16 residues. V shed 0 bases and J 7 bases; nucleotides not matched to a gene: 7. CDR3 sequence: CASSLSGLAGPLEQYF. The CDR3 bases are TGTGCCAGCAGTTTATCCGGACTAGCGGGGCCCCTGGAGCAGTACTTC.

By share, this clonotype ranks as medium-sized. V usage is TRBV20-1 and J usage is TRBJ1-4; TRBD1 might be the D (6 bases). This CDR3 is built from 15 residues. Germline V lookup: CDR1 DFQATT, CDR2 SNEGSKA (reference sequence). Deletions cut 2 bases from V and 8 bases from J, with 18 bases between. CDR3 residues: CSARPRRGGGEKLFF. CDR3 sequence (DNA): TGCAGTGCTAGACCCCGACGAGGGGGGGGGGAAAAACTGTTTTTT.

Judged by abundance, this clonotype is hyperexpanded (1% or more). This CDR3 reads CGSRSPLYNEQFF. The CDR3 DNA sequence: TGTGGGTCTCGGTCCCCTCTCTACAATGAGCAGTTCTTC. V and J are TRBV19 and TRBJ2-1; D unclear. This CDR3 has 13 residues. Germline CDR1 and CDR2: LNHDA and SQIVND (reference sequence). Supplemented by reference TRBV19 and TRBJ2-1, the full variable domain reads DGGITQSPKYLFRKEGQNVTLSCEQNLNHDAMYWYRQDPGQGLRLIYYSQIVNDFQKGDIAEGYSVSREKKESFPLTVTSAQKNPTAFYLCGSRSPLYNEQFFGPGTRLTVL.

By share, this clonotype counts as medium-sized. The chain couples TRBV30 to TRBJ1-3; no firm D call. The CDR3 runs to 12 residues. From germline, CDR1 is GTSNPN and CDR2 SVGIG (reference sequence). V was cut by 4 bases and J by 4 bases, with 8 bases left in between. Written as DNA, the CDR3 is TGTGCCTGGAAGAAAGGAGGAAACACCATATATTTT. Translating gives CAWKKGGNTIYF.

This clonotype was recorded only once. This rearrangement joins TRBV2 to TRBJ2-7, with 7 bases that match TRBD2. The J segment lost 3 bases and the V segment lost 1 base, leaving 3 bases of the junction unmatched. This CDR3 contains 14 residues. From germline, CDR1 is SNHLY and CDR2 FYNNEI. The CDR3 here is CASSEGSGGYEQYF. CDR3 DNA sequence: TGTGCCAGCAGTGAAGGTTCGGGGGGCTACGAGCAGTACTTC. The whole variable domain, filled in from reference TRBV2 and TRBJ2-7, reads EPEVTQTPSHQVTQMGQEVILRCVPISNHLYFYWYRQILGQKVEFLVSFYNNEISEKSEIFDDQFSVERPDGSNFTLKIRSTKLEDSAMYFCASSEGSGGYEQYFGPGTRLTVT.

This clonotype qualifies as hyperexpanded. The chain employs TRBV20-1 and TRBJ2-3; TRBD2 matches 13 bases. The CDR3 has 19 amino acids. V trimming: 2 bases; J trimming: 5 bases; junction bases outside the gene matches: 16. Germline V gene lookup returns CDR1 DFQATT and CDR2 SNEGSKA (reference sequence). CDR3: CSARSAGTSGESNIDTQYF. In DNA form, the CDR3 reads TGCAGTGCTAGATCAGCCGGGACTAGCGGGGAATCGAATATAGATACGCAGTATTTT.